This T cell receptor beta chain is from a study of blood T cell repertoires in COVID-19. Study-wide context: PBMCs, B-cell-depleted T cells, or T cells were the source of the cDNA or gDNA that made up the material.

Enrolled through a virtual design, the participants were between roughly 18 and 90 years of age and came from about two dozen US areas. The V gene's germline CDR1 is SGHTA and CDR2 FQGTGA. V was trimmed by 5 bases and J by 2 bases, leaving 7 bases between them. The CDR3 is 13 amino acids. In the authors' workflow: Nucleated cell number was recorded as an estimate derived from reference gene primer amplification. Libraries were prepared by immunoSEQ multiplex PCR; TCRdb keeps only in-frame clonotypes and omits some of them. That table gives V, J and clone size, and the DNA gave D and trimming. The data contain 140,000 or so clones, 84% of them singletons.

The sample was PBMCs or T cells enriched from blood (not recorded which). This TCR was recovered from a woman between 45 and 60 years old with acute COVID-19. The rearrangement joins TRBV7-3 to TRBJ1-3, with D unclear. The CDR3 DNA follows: TGTGCCAGCAGCCTGGCCCCTGGAAACACCATATATTTT. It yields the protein CASSLAPGNTIYF.